What follows are 24 T cell receptor beta chains derived from one specimen sequenced in a study of graft-versus-host responses after intestinal transplantation. Assay used: immunoSEQ multiplex PCR; TCRdb lists only in-frame clones, some missing. The sample yields fewer than 85,000 clones, about 94% seen once. These receptors lack a known antigen. The input for sequencing was unstimulated CD8+ T cells sorted from spleen or lymph node cells, taken before intestinal transplant. The receptors stem from a human donor who received an intestinal transplant.

The V and J genes are TRBV7-8 and TRBJ2-3; TRBD2 matches 9 bases. Per the germline V gene, CDR1 is SGHVS and CDR2 is FQNEAQ. After removal of 1 base from V and 1 base from J, the junction contained 3 bases not matched to a gene. This CDR3 region has 16 residues. The CDR3 here is CASSLVAGEGTDTQYF. The CDR3 DNA reads as TGTGCCAGCAGCTTAGTAGCGGGGGAGGGCACAGATACGCAGTATTTT.

This chain joins TRBV5-6 and TRBJ2-3, with D possibly matching TRBD1 (6 bases). V was trimmed by 3 bases and J by 0 bases, leaving 20 bases between them. Germline loops: CDR1 SGHDT, CDR2 YYEEEE. The length of the CDR3 is 18 residues. CDR3 in amino acids: CASSSSTLPGGSTDTQYF. The CDR3 DNA sequence: TGTGCCAGCAGCTCCTCTACCTTGCCTGGGGGCAGCACAGATACGCAGTATTTT.

The chain is built from TRBV27 and TRBJ1-1, with unresolved D. Per the germline V gene, CDR1 is MNHEY and CDR2 is SMNVEV (reference sequence). Trimming removed 5 bases from V and 6 bases from J, with 13 bases in between. This CDR3 region has 13 residues. The DNA of the CDR3 is TGTGCCAGCAGTCTTCAAGGGTTCTCTGAAGCTTTCTTT. Amino acid sequence: CASSLQGFSEAFF.

The chain joins TRBV6-5 to TRBJ1-5; a possible D gene is TRBD1 (5 bases). V lost 4 bases, J lost 0 bases, and 10 bases lay in between. This CDR3 has 15 residues. The germline V gene has CDR1 MNHEY and CDR2 SVGAGI. The CDR3 DNA sequence: TGTGCCAGCAGTTCGCTTGGGGGTAGCAATCAGCCCCAGCATTTT. The encoded protein is CASSSLGGSNQPQHF.

The chain recombines TRBV7-8 with TRBJ2-1; no clear D. Between the trimmed V and J ends, which lost 1 base and 6 bases, there was a span of 10 bases. Per the germline V gene, CDR1 is SGHVS and CDR2 is FQNEAQ. The CDR3 consists of 14 residues. The CDR3 reads CASSLGGYSNEQFF. The CDR3, as DNA: TGTGCCAGCAGCTTAGGGGGATATAGCAATGAGCAGTTCTTC.

V and J are TRBV9 and TRBJ1-2, with D uncertain. The CDR3 loop spans 15 amino acids. The germline CDR1 and CDR2 sequences are SGDLS and YYNGEE. V was clipped by 0 bases and J by 3 bases, with 12 bases between them. CDR3 nucleotides: TGTGCCAGCAGCGTAGGAGTCAGGAGGGACTATGGCTACACCTTC. It is translated as CASSVGVRRDYGYTF.

This chain links TRBV7-9 with TRBJ2-2; 15 bases are a match to TRBD2. The ends lost 5 bases at V and 5 bases at J; junction bases unmatched: 12. Germline loops: CDR1 SEHNR, CDR2 FQNEAQ (reference sequence). The CDR3 loop spans 19 amino acids. DNA of the CDR3: TGTGCCAGCAGCCGCGGACTAGCGGGAGGGCCAGGAGGAACCGGGGAGCTGTTTTTT. This encodes CASSRGLAGGPGGTGELFF.

Concerning this clone itself: An end of the junction differs from the germline gene, which may be a read error. The V call is TRBV27, the J call TRBJ1-5; 10 bases agree with TRBD1. This CDR3 is 15 amino acids long. Germline lookup yields CDR1 MNHEY and CDR2 SMNVEV (reference sequence). This chain's CDR3 is CASGTGDYSNQPQHF. CDR3 sequence (DNA): TGTGCCAGCGGGACAGGGGACTATAGCAATCAACCCCAGCATTTT.

The chain carries TRBV4-1 and TRBJ2-3; D is unresolved. The germline V and J ends were trimmed by 1 base and 3 bases, with 20 bases remaining between them. Germline CDR1 reads MGHRA; CDR2 reads YSYEKL. This CDR3 contains 18 residues. The CDR3 loop reads CASSQGPAVALETDTQYF. In DNA, the CDR3 is TGCGCCAGCAGCCAAGGACCGGCTGTAGCTTTGGAAACAGATACGCAGTATTTT.

The J gene is TRBJ2-7, the V gene TRBV9, with TRBD1 matching 7 bases. The germline V gene encodes CDR1 SGDLS and CDR2 YYNGEE. Trimming at V came to 2 bases and at J to 3 bases, leaving 5 bases not matched to a gene. This CDR3 is 14 amino acids long. CDR3 sequence reads: CASSVYGTDYEQYF. CDR3 nucleotide sequence: TGTGCCAGCAGCGTCTACGGGACAGACTACGAGCAGTACTTC. Complete variable domain (other parts from reference TRBV9 and TRBJ2-7): DSGVTQTPKHLITATGQRVTLRCSPRSGDLSVYWYQQSLDQGLQFLIQYYNGEERAKGNILERFSAQQFPDLHSELNLSSLELGDSALYFCASSVYGTDYEQYFGPGTRLTVT.

The chain employs TRBV4-1 and TRBJ2-2; 10 positions agree with TRBD1. The V segment lost 4 bases and the J segment 6 bases; nucleotides outside the gene matches: 8. CDR1 is MGHRA and CDR2 is YSYEKL in the germline V gene. The CDR3 extends over 16 amino acids. In DNA, the CDR3 is TGCGCCAGCAGCCCGAGACAGGGGGCATCTCCCGGGGAGCTGTTTTTT. Translation: CASSPRQGASPGELFF.

The chain's CDR3 is CASSETYTEAFF. CDR3 in DNA: TGCGCCAGCAGTGAGACGTACACTGAAGCTTTCTTT. The V call is TRBV10-2, the J call TRBJ1-1, with D hard to call. Germline CDR1 reads WSHSY; CDR2 reads SAAADI. Deletions cut 2 bases from V and 3 bases from J, with 4 bases between. The CDR3 runs 12 residues.

The gene calls are TRBV5-6 and TRBJ1-6; D is uncertain. Germline CDR1 and CDR2: SGHDT and YYEEEE. The germline V and J ends were trimmed by 4 bases and 9 bases, with 8 bases remaining between them. The CDR3 contains 12 residues. CDR3 in amino acids: CASSTYTSPLHF. The CDR3, as DNA: TGTGCCAGCAGCACCTACACTTCACCCCTCCACTTT.

CDR3 protein: CASSFPSGRSGNTIYF. The CDR3 nucleotides are TGTGCCAGCAGCTTCCCCTCGGGGCGCTCTGGAAACACCATATATTTT. The chain employs TRBV13 and TRBJ1-3; TRBD1 is a possible D gene (5 bases). V lost 3 bases and J 0 bases, leaving 12 bases between the germline ends. The CDR3 contains 16 residues. Germline V gene data show CDR1 as PRHDT and CDR2 as FYEKMQ (reference sequence).

The rearrangement joins TRBV7-9 to TRBJ2-4; the D gene could be TRBD1 or TRBD2 (6 bases each). This CDR3 spans 18 amino acids. Trimming pared 5 bases from V and 1 base from J, leaving 21 bases between. Germline CDR1 and CDR2: SEHNR and FQNEAQ (reference sequence). The CDR3 bases are TGTGCCAGCAGCGCAGGAGGGGTAAACAGGGTTGCCAAAAACATTCAGTACTTC. Translation: CASSAGGVNRVAKNIQYF.

This clone came up once. The V and J genes are TRBV11-2 and TRBJ2-7; 8 bases align to TRBD1. Trimming cost V 1 base and J 6 bases; bases outside gene matches: 8. The CDR3 spans 15 residues. Germline V gives CDR1 SGHAT, CDR2 FQNNGV. The CDR3 is CASSLAYNTGGEQYF. The CDR3 DNA sequence: TGTGCCAGCAGCTTAGCCTATAACACAGGGGGCGAGCAGTACTTC.

The V gene is TRBV30, the J gene TRBJ2-3; TRBD1 or TRBD2 may be the D gene (5 bases each). Per the germline V gene, CDR1 is GTSNPN and CDR2 is SVGIG (reference sequence). V was shortened by 0 bases and J by 2 bases, with 18 bases between the two germline ends. The CDR3 has 17 amino acids. CDR3 amino acids: CAWSVLQGRGVTDTQYF. DNA for the CDR3: TGTGCCTGGAGTGTACTGCAGGGCCGAGGGGTCACAGATACGCAGTATTTT. The whole variable domain, remainder taken from reference TRBV30 and TRBJ2-3, is SQTIHQWPATLVQPVGSPLSLECTVEGTSNPNLYWYRQAAGRGLQLLFYSVGIGQISSEVPQNLSASRPQDRQFILSSKKLLLSDSGFYLCAWSVLQGRGVTDTQYFGPGTRLTVL.

This chain uses TRBV28 with TRBJ2-7; possible D gene TRBD1, 6 bases. The CDR3 totals 14 residues. V lost 2 bases and J 6 bases, leaving 14 bases between the germline ends. The germline V gene has CDR1 MDHEN and CDR2 SYDVKM. Here the CDR3 DNA reads TGTGCCAGCAGTTTAACAGGGATCGGGGCCGAGCAGTACTTC. It codes for CASSLTGIGAEQYF.

The V and J genes are TRBV19 and TRBJ2-2, with 7 bases identical to TRBD2. From germline, CDR1 is LNHDA and CDR2 SQIVND (reference sequence). The J segment lost 5 bases and the V segment lost 5 bases, leaving 11 bases of the junction unmatched. This CDR3 spans 16 amino acids. The CDR3 region has the DNA TGTGCCAGTAGTGATGGTGCGGGAGCCCCTACCGGGGAGCTGTTTTTT. Translating gives CASSDGAGAPTGELFF.

The rearrangement links TRBV6-6 to TRBJ2-7; a possible D gene is TRBD2 (5 bases). CDR1 is MNHNY and CDR2 is SVGAGI in the germline V gene (reference sequence). Between the trimmed V and J ends, which lost 4 bases and 0 bases, there was a span of 13 bases. This CDR3 has 15 amino acids. CDR3 nucleotides: TGTGCCAGCAGTTTCCGGGATGTTACCTCCTACGAGCAGTACTTC. It translates to CASSFRDVTSYEQYF.

This sequence joins TRBV9 and TRBJ2-5, with D maybe TRBD1 (6 bases). V was cut by 3 bases and J by 5 bases, with 20 bases left in between. CDR3 length: 16 amino acids. Germline CDR1 SGDLS, CDR2 YYNGEE. DNA for the CDR3: TGTGCCAGCAGCGGGGGGCCTACCCCGGGAAGGGAGACCCAGTACTTC. Protein product: CASSGGPTPGRETQYF.

This clone was seen more than once but under ten times. The chain employs TRBV21-1 and TRBJ2-5; no check of the table's D call, TRBD2, against the DNA was made. TRBV21-1 is flagged as a pseudogene. CDR3 length: 18 amino acids. CDR3: CASTPTLGLAIPQETQYF. The CDR3 region has the DNA TGTGCCAGCACCCCAACCCTCGGACTAGCTATTCCTCAAGAGACCCAGTACTTC.

With respect to this clone: The sample has other DNA sequences that encode this CDR3 too. The chain links TRBV27 to TRBJ2-7; possibly TRBD2 for D (6 bases). This CDR3 is built from 13 residues. Germline loops: CDR1 MNHEY, CDR2 SMNVEV (reference sequence). Trimming shortened V by 3 bases and J by 1 base, and 7 bases separated the two germline ends. CDR3 amino acids: CASSLRGSYEQYF. CDR3 sequence (DNA): TGTGCCAGCAGTTTGCGGGGATCCTACGAGCAGTACTTC.

The genes are TRBV19 and TRBJ2-1, with D uncertain. Trimming took 7 bases from V and 6 from J, leaving 7 bases between them. Per the germline V gene, CDR1 is LNHDA and CDR2 is SQIVND (reference sequence). The CDR3 extends over 11 amino acids. CDR3 region: CASTSGNEQFF. DNA of the CDR3: TGTGCCAGTACGTCAGGCAATGAGCAGTTCTTC. Supplemented by reference TRBV19 and TRBJ2-1, the full variable domain reads DGGITQSPKYLFRKEGQNVTLSCEQNLNHDAMYWYRQDPGQGLRLIYYSQIVNDFQKGDIAEGYSVSREKKESFPLTVTSAQKNPTAFYLCASTSGNEQFFGPGTRLTVL.